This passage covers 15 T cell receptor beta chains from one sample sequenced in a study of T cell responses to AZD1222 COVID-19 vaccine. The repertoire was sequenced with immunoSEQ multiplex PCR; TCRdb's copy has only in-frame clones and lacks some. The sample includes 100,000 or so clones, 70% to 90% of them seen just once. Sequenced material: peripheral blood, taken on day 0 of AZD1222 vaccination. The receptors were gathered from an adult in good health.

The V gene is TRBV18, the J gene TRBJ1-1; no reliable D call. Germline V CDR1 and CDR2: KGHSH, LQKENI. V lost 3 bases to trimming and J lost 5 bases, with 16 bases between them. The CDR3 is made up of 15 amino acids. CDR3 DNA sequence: TGTGCCAGCTCACCTTCTCGTAATTCGCGGACTGAAGCTTTCTTT. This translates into CASSPSRNSRTEAFF.

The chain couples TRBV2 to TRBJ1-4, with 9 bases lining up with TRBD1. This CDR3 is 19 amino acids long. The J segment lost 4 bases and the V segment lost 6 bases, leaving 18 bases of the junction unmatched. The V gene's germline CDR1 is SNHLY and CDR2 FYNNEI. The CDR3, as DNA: TGTGCCAGCAGCCCCGTGTGGGACAGGGTGTTTGGGAATAATGAAAAACTGTTTTTT. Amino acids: CASSPVWDRVFGNNEKLFF. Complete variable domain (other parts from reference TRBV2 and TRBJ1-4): EPEVTQTPSHQVTQMGQEVILRCVPISNHLYFYWYRQILGQKVEFLVSFYNNEISEKSEIFDDQFSVERPDGSNFTLKIRSTKLEDSAMYFCASSPVWDRVFGNNEKLFFGSGTQLSVL.

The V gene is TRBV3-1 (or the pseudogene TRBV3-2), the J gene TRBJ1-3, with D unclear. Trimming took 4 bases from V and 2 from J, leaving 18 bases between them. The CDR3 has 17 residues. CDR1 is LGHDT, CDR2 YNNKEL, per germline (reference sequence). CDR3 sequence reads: CASSPRDASPTGNTIYF. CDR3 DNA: TGTGCCAGCAGCCCGAGAGATGCATCCCCCACTGGAAACACCATATATTTT.

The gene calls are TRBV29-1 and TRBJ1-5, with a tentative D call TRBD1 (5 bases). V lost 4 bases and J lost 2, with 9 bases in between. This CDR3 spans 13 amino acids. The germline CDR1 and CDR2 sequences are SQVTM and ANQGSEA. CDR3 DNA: TGCAGCGTTGGCCCGGGGGGCAATCAGCCCCAGCATTTT. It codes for CSVGPGGNQPQHF. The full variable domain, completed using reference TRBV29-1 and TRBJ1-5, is SAVISQKPSRDICQRGTSLTIQCQVDSQVTMMFWYRQQPGQSLTLIATANQGSEATYESGFVIDKFPISRPNLTFSTLTVSNMSPEDSSIYLCSVGPGGNQPQHFGDGTRLSIL.

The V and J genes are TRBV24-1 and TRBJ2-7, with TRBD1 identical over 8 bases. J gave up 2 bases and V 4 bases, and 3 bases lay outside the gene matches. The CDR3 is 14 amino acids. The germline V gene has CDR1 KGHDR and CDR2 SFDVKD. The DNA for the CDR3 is TGTGCCACCAGTGACACGGACAGGGCCTACGAGCAGTACTTC. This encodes CATSDTDRAYEQYF.

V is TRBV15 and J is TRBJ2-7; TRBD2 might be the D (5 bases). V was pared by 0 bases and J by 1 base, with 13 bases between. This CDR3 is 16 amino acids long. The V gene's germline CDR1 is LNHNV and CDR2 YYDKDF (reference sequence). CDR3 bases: TGTGCCACCAGCAGAGATCTGGACTCTTTGTCCTACGAGCAGTACTTC. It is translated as CATSRDLDSLSYEQYF.

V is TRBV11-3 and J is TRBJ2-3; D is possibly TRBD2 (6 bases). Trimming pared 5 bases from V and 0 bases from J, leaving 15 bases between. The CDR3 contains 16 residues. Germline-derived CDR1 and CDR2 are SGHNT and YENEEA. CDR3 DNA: TGTGCCAGCAGCCGCAGTAGCGGTACTAGCACAGATACGCAGTATTTT. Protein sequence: CASSRSSGTSTDTQYF.

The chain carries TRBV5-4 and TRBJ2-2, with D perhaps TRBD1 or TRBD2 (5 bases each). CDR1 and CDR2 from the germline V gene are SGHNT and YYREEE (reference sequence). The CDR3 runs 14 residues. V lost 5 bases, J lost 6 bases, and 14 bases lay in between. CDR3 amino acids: CASRGDTMAGELFF. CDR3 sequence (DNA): TGTGCCAGCAGGGGGGATACTATGGCCGGGGAGCTGTTTTTT.

In DNA, the CDR3 is TGTGCCAGCAGTCCGTCCCGACAGGGTGAGACCCAGTACTTC. This translates into CASSPSRQGETQYF. The chain joins TRBV2 to TRBJ2-5; TRBD1 matches at 7 bases. This CDR3 has 14 residues. Germline loops: CDR1 SNHLY, CDR2 FYNNEI. Germline trimming cut 5 bases from V and 5 bases from J; bases unmatched to any gene: 8.

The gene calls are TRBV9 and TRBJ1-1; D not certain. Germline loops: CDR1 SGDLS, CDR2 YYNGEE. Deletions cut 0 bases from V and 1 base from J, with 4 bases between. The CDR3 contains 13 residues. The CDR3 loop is CASSVEGNTEAFF. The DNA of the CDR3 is TGTGCCAGCAGCGTAGAGGGGAACACTGAAGCTTTCTTT.

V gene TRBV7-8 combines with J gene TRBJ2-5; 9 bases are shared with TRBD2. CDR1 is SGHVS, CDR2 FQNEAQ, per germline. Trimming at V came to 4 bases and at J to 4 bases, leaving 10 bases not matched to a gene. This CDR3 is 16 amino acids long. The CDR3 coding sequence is TGTGCCAGCAGCTCCCCTGGCGGGAGGGCCTCAGAGACCCAGTACTTC. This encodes CASSSPGGRASETQYF. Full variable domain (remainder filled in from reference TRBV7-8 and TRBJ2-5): GAGVSQSPRYKVAKRGQDVALRCDPISGHVSLFWYQQALGQGPEFLTYFQNEAQLDKSGLPSDRFFAERPEGSVSTLKIQRTQQEDSAVYLCASSSPGGRASETQYFGPGTRLLVL.

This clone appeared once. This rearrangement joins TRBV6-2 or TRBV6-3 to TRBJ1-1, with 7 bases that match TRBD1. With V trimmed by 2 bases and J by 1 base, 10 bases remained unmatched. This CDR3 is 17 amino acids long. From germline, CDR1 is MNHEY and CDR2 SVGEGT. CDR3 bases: TGTGCCAGCAGTTACAGGGGCCGGACAGGAGAGAACACTGAAGCTTTCTTT. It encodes CASSYRGRTGENTEAFF.

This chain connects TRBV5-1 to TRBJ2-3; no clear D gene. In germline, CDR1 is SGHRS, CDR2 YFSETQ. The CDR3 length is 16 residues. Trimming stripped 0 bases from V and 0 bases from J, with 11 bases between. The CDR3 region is CASSLEQATSTDTQYF. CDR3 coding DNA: TGCGCCAGCAGCTTGGAACAAGCCACTAGCACAGATACGCAGTATTTT.

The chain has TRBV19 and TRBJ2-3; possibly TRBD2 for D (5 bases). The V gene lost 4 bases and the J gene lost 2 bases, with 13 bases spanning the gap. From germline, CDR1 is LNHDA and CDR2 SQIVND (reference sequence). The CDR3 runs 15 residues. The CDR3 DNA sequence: TGTGCCAGTAGTAACCTAGCAGGTTCCACAGATACGCAGTATTTT. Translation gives CASSNLAGSTDTQYF.

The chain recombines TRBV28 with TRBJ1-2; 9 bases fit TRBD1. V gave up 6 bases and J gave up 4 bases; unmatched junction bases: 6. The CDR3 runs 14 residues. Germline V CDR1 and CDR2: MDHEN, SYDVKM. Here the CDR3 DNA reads TGTGCCAGCAGCCTCTCGGACAGGGGCTATGGCTACACCTTC. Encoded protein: CASSLSDRGYGYTF.